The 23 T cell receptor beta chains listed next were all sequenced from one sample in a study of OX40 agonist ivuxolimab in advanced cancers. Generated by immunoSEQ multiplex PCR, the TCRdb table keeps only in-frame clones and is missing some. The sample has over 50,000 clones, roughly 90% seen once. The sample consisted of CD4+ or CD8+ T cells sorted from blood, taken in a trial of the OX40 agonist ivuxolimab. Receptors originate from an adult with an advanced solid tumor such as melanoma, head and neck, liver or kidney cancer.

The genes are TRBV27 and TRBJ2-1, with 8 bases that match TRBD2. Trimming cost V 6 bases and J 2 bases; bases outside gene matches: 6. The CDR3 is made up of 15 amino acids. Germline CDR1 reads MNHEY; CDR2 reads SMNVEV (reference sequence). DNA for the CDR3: TGTGCCAGCAGGACTAGCGACTTGACCTACAATGAGCAGTTCTTC. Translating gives CASRTSDLTYNEQFF.

Written as DNA, the CDR3 is TGTGCCAGTGGGGAGGGGGAACGACCCTACGAGCAGTACTTC. It yields the protein CASGEGERPYEQYF. The chain carries TRBV7-9 and TRBJ2-7; possibly TRBD2 for D (7 bases). Trimming cost V 9 bases and J 2 bases, with 17 bases left between them. There are 14 residues in the CDR3. Germline-derived CDR1 and CDR2 are SEHNR and FQNEAQ (reference sequence).

CDR3 sequence (DNA): TGTGCCAGCAGCTTAGCGGGGGTGCGTTCGGAGCAGTACTTC. Translating it yields CASSLAGVRSEQYF. The J gene is TRBJ2-7, the V gene TRBV7-9; D is tentatively TRBD1 or TRBD2 (5 bases each). Deletions cut 0 bases from V and 7 bases from J, with 13 bases between. Germline values: CDR1 SEHNR, CDR2 FQNEAQ (reference sequence). The CDR3 consists of 14 residues.

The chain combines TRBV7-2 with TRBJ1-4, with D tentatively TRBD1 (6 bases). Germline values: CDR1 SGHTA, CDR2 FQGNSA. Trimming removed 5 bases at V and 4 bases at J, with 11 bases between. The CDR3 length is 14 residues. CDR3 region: CASSLDRNNEKLFF. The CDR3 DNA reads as TGTGCCAGCAGCCTGGACAGAAATAATGAAAAACTGTTTTTT.

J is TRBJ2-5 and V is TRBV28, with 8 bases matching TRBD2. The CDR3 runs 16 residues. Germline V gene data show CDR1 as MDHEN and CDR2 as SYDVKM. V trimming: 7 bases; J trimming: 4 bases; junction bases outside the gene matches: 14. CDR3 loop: CASILGSGRVGETQYF. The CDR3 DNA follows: TGTGCCAGCATTCTGGGCAGCGGGAGAGTCGGAGAGACCCAGTACTTC.

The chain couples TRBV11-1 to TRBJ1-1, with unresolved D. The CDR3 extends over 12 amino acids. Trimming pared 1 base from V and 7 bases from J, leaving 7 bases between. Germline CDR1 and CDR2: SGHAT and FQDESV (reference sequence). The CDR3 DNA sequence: TGTGCCAGCAGCTTAGTCCACGGTGAAGCTTTCTTT. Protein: CASSLVHGEAFF.

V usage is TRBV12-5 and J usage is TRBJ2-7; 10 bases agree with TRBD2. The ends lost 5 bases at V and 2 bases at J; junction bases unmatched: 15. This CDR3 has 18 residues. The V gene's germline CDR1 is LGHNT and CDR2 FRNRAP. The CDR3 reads CASGPPTLKLAGTYEQYF. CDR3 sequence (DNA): TGTGCTAGTGGTCCTCCTACCCTGAAACTAGCGGGAACCTACGAGCAGTACTTC.

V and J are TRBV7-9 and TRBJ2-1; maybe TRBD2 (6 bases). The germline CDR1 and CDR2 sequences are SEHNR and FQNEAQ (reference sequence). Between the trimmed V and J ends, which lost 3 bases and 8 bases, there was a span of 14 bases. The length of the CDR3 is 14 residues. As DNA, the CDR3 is TGTGCCAGCAGCTTGGGCGGGATTCCCCATGAGCAGTTCTTC. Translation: CASSLGGIPHEQFF. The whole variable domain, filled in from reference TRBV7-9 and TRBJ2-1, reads DTGVSQNPRHKITKRGQNVTFRCDPISEHNRLYWYRQTLGQGPEFLTYFQNEAQLEKSRLLSDRFSAERPKGSFSTLEIQRTEQGDSAMYLCASSLGGIPHEQFFGPGTRLTVL.

Here the CDR3 DNA reads TGTGCCAGCAGTTCCTCACAGGGGATCCTTTATGGCTACACCTTC. Its protein is CASSSSQGILYGYTF. The chain uses TRBV27 and TRBJ1-2, with 7 bases aligning to TRBD1. With V trimmed by 4 bases and J by 5 bases, 10 bases remained unmatched. CDR1 is MNHEY, CDR2 SMNVEV, per germline (reference sequence). The CDR3 consists of 15 residues.

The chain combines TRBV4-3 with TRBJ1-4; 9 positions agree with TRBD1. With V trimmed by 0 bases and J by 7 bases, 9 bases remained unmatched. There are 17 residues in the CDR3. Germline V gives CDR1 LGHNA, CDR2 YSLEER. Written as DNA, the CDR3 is TGCGCCAGCAGCCAAGAGACATCCGGGACAGGGCCTGAAAAACTGTTTTTT. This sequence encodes CASSQETSGTGPEKLFF.

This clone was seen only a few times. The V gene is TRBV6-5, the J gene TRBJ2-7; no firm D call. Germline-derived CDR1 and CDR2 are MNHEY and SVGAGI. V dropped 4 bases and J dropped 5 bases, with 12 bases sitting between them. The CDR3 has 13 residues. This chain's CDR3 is CASSFGLADEQYF. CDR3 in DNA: TGTGCCAGCAGTTTCGGGCTGGCGGACGAGCAGTACTTC.

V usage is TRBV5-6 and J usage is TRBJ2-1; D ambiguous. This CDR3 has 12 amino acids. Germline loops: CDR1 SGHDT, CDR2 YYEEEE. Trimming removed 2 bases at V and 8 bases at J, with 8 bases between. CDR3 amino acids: CASSFQADEQFF. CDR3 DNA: TGTGCCAGCAGCTTTCAGGCGGATGAGCAGTTCTTC.

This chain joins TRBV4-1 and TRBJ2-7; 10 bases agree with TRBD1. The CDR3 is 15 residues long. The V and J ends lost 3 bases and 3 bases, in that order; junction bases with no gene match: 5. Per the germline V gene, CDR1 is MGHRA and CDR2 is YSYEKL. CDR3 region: CASSHRTGGGYEQYF. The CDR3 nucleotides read TGCGCCAGCAGCCATAGGACAGGGGGAGGCTACGAGCAGTACTTC.

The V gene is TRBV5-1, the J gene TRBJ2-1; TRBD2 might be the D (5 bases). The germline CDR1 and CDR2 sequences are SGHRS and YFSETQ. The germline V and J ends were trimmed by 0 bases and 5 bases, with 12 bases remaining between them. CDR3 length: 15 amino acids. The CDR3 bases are TGCGCCAGCAGCTTGGTCAGCGGACCAAACAATGAGCAGTTCTTC. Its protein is CASSLVSGPNNEQFF.

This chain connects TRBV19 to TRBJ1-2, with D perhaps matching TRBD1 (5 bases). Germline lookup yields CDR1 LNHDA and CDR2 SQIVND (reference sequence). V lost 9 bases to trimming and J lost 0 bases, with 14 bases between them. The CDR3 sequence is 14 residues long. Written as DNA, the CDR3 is TGTGCCAGCCTAGACAGATCAGCTAACTATGGCTACACCTTC. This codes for CASLDRSANYGYTF.

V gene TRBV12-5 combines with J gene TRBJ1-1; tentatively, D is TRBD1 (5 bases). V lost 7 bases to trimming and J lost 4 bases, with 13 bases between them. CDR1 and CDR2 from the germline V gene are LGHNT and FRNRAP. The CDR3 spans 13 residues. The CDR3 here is CASDSFGGTEAFF. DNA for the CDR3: TGTGCTAGTGATTCGTTTGGGGGCACTGAAGCTTTCTTT.

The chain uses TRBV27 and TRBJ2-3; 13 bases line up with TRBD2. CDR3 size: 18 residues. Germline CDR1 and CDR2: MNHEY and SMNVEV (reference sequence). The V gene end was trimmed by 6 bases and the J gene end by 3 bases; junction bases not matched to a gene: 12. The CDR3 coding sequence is TGTGCCAGCAGCTGGACTAGCGGGAGTGGGTCCGGGACAGATACGCAGTATTTT. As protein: CASSWTSGSGSGTDTQYF.

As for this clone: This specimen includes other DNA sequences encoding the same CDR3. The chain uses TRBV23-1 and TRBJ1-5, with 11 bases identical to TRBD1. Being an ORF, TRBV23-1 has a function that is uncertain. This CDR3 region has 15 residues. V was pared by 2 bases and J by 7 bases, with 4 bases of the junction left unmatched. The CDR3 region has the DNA TGCGCCAGCAGTCAACACCGGGACAGGGGGCAGCCCCAGCATTTT. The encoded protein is CASSQHRDRGQPQHF.

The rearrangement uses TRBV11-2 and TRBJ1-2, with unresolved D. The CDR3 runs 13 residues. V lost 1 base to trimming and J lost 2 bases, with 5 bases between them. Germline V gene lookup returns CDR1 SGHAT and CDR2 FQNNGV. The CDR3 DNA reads TGTGCCAGCAGCTTAGCTCGGAACTATGGCTACACCTTC. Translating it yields CASSLARNYGYTF. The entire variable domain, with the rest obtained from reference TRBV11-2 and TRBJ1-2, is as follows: EAGVAQSPRYKIIEKRQSVAFWCNPISGHATLYWYQQILGQGPKLLIQFQNNGVVDDSQLPKDRFSAERLKGVDSTLKIQPAKLEDSAVYLCASSLARNYGYTFGSGTRLTVV.

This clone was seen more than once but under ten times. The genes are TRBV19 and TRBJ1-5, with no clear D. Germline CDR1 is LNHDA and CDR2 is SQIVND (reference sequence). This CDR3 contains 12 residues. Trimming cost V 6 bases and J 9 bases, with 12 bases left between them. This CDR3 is CASSTLIWPQHF. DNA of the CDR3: TGTGCCAGTAGCACATTAATATGGCCCCAGCATTTT. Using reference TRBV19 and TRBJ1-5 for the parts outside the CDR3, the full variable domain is DGGITQSPKYLFRKEGQNVTLSCEQNLNHDAMYWYRQDPGQGLRLIYYSQIVNDFQKGDIAEGYSVSREKKESFPLTVTSAQKNPTAFYLCASSTLIWPQHFGDGTRLSIL.

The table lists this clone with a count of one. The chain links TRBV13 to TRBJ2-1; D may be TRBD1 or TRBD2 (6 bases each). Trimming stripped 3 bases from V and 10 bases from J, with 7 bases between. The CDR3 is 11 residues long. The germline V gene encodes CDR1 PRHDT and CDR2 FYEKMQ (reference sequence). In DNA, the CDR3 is TGTGCCAGCAGCTTGGGGGGCGAGCAGTTCTTC. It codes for CASSLGGEQFF.

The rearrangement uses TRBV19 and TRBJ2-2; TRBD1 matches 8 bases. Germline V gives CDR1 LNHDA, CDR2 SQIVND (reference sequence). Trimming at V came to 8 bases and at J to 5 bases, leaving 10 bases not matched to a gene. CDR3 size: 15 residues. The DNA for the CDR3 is TGTGCCAGTTCTAGCCCAGGGGGCTGGACCGGGGAGCTGTTTTTT. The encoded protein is CASSSPGGWTGELFF.

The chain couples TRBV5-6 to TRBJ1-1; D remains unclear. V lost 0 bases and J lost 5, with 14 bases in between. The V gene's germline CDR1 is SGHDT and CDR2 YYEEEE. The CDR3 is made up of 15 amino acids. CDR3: CASSLVGRAETEAFF. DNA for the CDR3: TGTGCCAGCAGCTTGGTGGGTAGGGCCGAAACTGAAGCTTTCTTT.